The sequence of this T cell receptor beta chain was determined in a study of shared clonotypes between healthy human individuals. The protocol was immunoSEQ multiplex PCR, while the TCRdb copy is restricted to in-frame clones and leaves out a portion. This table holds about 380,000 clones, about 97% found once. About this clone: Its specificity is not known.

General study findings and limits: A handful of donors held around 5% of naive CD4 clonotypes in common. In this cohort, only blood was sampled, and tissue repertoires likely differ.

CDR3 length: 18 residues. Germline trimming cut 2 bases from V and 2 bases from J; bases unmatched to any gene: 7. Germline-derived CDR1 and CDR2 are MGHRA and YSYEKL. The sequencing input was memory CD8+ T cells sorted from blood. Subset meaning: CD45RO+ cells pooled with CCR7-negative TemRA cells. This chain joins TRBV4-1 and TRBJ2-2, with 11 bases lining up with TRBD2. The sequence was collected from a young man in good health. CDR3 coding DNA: TGCGCCAGCAGCCAATATCGGCTAGCGGGAGGAAACACCGGGGAGCTGTTTTTT. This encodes CASSQYRLAGGNTGELFF.